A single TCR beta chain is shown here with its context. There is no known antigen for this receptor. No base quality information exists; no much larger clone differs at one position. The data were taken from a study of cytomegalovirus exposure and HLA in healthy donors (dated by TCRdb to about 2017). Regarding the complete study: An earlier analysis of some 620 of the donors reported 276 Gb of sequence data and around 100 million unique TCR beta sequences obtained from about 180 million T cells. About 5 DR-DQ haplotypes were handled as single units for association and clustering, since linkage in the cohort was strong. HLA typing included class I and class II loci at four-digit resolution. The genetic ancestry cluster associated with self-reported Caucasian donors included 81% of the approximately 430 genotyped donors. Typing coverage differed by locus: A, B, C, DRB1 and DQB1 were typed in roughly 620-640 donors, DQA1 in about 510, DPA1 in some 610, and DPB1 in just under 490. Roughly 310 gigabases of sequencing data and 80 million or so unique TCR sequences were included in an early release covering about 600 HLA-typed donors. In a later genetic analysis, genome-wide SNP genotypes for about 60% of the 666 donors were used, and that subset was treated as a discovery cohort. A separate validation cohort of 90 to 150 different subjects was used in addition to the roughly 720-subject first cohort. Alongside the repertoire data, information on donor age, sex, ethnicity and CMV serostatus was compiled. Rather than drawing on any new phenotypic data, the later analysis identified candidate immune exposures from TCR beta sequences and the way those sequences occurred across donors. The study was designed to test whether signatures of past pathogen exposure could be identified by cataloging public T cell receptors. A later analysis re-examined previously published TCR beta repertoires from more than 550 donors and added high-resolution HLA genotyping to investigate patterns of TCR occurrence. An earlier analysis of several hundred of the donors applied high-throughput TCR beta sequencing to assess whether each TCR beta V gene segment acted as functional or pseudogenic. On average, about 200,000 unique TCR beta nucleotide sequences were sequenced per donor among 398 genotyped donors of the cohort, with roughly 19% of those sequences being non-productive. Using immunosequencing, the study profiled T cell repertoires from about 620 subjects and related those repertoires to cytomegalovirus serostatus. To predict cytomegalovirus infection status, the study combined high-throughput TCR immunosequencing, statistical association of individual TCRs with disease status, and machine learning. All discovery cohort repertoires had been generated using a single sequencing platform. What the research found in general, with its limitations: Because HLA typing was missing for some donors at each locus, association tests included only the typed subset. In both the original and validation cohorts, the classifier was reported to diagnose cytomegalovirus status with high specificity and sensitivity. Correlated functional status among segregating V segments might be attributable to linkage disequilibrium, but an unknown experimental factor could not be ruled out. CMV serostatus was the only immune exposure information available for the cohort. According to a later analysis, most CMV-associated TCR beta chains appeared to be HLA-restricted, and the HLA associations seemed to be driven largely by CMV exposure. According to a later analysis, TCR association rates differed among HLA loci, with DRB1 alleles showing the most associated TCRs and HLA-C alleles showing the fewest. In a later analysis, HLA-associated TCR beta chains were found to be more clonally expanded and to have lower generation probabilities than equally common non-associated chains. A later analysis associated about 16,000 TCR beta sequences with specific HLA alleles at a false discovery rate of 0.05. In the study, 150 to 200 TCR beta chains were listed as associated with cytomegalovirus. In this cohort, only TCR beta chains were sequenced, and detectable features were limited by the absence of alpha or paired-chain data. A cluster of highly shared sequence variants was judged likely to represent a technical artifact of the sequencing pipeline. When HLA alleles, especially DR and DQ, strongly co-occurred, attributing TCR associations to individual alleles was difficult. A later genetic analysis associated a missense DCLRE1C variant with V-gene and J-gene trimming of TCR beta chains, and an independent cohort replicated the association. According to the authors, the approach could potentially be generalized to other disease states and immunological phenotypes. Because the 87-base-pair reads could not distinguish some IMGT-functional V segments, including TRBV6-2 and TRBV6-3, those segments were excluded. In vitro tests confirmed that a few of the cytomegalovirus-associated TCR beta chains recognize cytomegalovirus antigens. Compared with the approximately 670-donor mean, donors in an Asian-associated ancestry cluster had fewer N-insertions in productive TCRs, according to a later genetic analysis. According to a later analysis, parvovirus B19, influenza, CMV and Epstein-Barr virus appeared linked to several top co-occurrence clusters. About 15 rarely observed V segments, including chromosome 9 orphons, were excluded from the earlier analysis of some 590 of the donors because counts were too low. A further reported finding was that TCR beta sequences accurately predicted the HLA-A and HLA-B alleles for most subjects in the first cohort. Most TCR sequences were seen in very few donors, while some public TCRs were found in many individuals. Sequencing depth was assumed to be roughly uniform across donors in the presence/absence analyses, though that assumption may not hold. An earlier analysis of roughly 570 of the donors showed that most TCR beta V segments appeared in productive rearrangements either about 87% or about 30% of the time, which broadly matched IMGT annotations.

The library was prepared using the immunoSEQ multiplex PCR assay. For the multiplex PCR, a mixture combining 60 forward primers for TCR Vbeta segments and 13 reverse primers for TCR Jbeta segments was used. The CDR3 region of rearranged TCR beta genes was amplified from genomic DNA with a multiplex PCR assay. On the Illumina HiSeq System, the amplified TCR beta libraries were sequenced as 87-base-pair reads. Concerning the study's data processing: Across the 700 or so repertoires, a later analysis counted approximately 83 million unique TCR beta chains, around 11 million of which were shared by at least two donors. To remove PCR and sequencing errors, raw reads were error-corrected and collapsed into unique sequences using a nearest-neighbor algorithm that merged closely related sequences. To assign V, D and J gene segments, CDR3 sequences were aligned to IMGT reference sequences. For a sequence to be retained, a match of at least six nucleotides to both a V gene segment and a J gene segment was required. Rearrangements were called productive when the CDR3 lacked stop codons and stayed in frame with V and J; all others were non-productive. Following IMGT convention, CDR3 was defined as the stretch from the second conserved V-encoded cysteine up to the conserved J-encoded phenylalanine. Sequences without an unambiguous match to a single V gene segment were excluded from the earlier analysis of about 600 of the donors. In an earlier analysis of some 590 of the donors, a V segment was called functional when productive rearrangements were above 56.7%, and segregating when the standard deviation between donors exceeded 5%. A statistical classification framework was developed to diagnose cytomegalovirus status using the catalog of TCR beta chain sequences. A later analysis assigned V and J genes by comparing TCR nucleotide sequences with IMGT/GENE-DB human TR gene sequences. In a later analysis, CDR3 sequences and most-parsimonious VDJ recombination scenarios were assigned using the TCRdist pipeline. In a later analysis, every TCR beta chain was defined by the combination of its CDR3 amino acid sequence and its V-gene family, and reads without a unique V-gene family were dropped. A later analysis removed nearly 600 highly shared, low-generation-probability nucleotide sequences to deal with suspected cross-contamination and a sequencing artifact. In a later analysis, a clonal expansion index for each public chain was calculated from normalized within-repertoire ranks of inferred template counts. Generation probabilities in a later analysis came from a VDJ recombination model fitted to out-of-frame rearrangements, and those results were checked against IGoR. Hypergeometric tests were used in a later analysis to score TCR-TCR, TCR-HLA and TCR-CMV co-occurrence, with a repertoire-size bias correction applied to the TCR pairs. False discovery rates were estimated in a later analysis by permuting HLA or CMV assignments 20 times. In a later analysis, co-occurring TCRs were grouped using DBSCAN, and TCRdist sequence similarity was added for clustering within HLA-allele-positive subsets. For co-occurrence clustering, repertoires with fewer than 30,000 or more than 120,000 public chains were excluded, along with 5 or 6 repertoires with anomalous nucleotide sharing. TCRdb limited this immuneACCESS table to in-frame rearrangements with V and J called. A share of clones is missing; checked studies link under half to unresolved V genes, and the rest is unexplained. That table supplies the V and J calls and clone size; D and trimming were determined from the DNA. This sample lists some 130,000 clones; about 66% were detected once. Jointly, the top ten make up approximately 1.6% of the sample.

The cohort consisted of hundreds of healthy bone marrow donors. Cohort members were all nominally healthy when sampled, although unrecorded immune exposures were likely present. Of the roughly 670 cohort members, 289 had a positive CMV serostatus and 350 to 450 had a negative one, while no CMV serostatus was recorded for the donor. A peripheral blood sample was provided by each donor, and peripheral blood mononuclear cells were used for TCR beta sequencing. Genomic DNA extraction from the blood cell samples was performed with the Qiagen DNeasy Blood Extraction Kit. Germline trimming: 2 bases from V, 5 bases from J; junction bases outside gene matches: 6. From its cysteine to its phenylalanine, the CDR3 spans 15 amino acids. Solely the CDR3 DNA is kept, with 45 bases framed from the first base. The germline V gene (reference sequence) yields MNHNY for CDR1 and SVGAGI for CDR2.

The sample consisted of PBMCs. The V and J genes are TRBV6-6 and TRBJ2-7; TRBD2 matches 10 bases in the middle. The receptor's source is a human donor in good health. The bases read TGTGCCAGCAGTTACGTATTAGCGGGAGGTAACGAGCAGTACTTC. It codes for CASSYVLAGGNEQYF.